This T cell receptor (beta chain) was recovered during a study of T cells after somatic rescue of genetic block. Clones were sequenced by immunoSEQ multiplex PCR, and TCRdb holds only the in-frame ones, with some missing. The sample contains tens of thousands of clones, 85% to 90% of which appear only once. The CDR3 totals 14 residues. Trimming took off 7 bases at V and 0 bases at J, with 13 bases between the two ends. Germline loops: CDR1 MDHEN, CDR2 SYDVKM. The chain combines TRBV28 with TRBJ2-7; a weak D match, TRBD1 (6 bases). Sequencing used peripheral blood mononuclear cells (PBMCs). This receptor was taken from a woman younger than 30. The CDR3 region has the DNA TGTGCCAGCAAGGGGGAAGGGAGCTCCTACGAGCAGTACTTC. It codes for CASKGEGSSYEQYF.